This TCR beta chain stems from a study of blood T cell repertoires in COVID-19. Whole-study context: Samples taken during acute and convalescent COVID-19 were collected in the United States, Italy and Spain. In each case, the material was cDNA or gDNA derived from T cells, B-cell-depleted T cells, or PBMCs.

This clone has a handful of counts. Sequenced by immunoSEQ multiplex PCR; TCRdb stores in-frame clones only, minus some. Among approximately 71,000 clones listed, 86% were seen once. The CDR3 loop spans 18 amino acids. V lost 3 bases, J lost 2 bases, and 20 bases lay in between. Germline CDR1 is SEHNR and CDR2 is FQNEAQ (reference sequence). Sequencing used peripheral blood. The chain recombines TRBV7-9 with TRBJ1-5; D gene ambiguous. The origin of this receptor is a man aged 50 to 60 with acute or convalescent COVID-19. The CDR3 sequence: CASSFGPLVSGRNQPQHF. The DNA for the CDR3 is TGTGCCAGCAGCTTTGGGCCATTAGTCAGCGGGCGCAATCAGCCCCAGCATTTT.